This T cell receptor beta chain was recovered during a study of T cell responses to AZD1222 COVID-19 vaccine. Study-level information: Pooled samples include second doses given at about 4 or 12 weeks.

Only in-frame clones appear in the TCRdb table, and some are missing; sequencing was by immunoSEQ multiplex PCR. The sample gives around 140,000 clones, 90% to 95% of which show up once; roughly 1.7% is in the top ten. To note about this clone: Its antigen is unidentified.

General study findings and limits: Repertoires in all cases were sampled only once the peak T cell response had passed. Spike-specific TCR breadth and depth were elevated following two AZD1222 doses.

The CDR3 totals 13 residues. The V and J ends lost 6 bases and 6 bases respectively, with 14 bases between them. The receptor comes from an adult in good health. The rearrangement joins TRBV12-3 or TRBV12-4 to TRBJ1-1; D unresolved. The source was peripheral blood, collected on day 0 of AZD1222 vaccination. CDR3 loop: CASSPGVEAEAFF. The CDR3 nucleotides read TGTGCCAGCAGCCCCGGGGTGGAGGCTGAAGCTTTCTTT.